This record covers a single T cell receptor beta chain. Donors comprised only Caucasian adults living in Nashville, Tennessee. Germline loops: CDR1 SGHRS, CDR2 YFSETQ. Trimming left V 5 bases short and J 6 bases short, with 14 bases between. This CDR3 comprises 13 residues. The data originate from a study of shared clonotypes between healthy human individuals. Study as a whole: Per donor, CD8 memory used one plate, CD8 naive used two, CD4 memory used three and CD4 naive used three.

The DNA input per sorted-subset replicate PCR was about 220 ng, corresponding to 30,000 or so T cell genomes. The repertoire was sequenced with immunoSEQ multiplex PCR; TCRdb's copy has only in-frame clones and lacks some. The table includes about 1.5 million clones, roughly 98% detected once. The chain combines TRBV5-1 with TRBJ1-2, with unresolved D. This TCR was recovered from a man younger than 45 in good health. The material sequenced was naive CD4+ T cells sorted from blood. Subset described: CD45RA+ positively selected. CDR3: CASSQHSLDGYTF. The CDR3 coding sequence is TGCGCCAGCAGTCAACATTCTTTGGATGGCTACACCTTC.